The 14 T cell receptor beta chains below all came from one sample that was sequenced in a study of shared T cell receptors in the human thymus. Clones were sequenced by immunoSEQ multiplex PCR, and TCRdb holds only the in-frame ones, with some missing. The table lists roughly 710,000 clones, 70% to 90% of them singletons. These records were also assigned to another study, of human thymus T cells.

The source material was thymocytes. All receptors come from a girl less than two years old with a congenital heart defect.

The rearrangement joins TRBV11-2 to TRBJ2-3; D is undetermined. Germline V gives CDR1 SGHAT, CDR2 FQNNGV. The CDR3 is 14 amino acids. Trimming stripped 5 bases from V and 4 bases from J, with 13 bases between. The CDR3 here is CASSPTFTADTQYF. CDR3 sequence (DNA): TGTGCCAGCAGCCCTACATTTACAGCAGATACGCAGTATTTT.

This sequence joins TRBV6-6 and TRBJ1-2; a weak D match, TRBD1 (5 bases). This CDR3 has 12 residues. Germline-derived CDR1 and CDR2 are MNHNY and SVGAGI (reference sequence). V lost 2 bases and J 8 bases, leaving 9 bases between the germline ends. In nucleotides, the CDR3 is TGTGCCAGCAGTTACCAGGGTGTCGGCTACACCTTC. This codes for CASSYQGVGYTF.

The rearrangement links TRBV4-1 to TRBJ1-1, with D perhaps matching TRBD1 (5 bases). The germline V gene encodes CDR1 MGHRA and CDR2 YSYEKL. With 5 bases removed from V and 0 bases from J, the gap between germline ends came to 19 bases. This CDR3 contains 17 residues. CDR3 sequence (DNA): TGCGCCAGCAGCGACTGGGCACGACAGCCCTTGAACACTGAAGCTTTCTTT. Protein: CASSDWARQPLNTEAFF.

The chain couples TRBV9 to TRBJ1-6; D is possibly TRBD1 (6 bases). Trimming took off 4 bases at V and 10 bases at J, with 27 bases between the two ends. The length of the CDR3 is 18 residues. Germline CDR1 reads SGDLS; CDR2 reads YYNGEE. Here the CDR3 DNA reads TGTGCCAGCAGCCCTAACCGGGACACCAAGCCCAGGGGATCACCCCTCCACTTT. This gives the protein CASSPNRDTKPRGSPLHF.

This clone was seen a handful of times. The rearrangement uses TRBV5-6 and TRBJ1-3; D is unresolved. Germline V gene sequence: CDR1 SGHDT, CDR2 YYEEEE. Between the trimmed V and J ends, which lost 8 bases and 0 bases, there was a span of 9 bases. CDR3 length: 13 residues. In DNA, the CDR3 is TGTGCCAGTACTCGATACTCTGGAAACACCATATATTTT. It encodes CASTRYSGNTIYF.

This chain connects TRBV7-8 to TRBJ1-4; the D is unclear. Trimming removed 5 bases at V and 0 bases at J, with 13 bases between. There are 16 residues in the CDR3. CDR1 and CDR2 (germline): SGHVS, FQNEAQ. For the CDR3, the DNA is TGTGCCAGCAGCCTCCACGGTGTCGCAACTAATGAAAAACTGTTTTTT. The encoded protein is CASSLHGVATNEKLFF.

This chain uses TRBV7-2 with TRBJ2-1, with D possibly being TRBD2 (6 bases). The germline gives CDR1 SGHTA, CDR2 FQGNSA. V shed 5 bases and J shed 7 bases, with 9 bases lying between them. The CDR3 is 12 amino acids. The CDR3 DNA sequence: TGTGCCAGCAGCGGACGGGGGAATGAGCAGTTCTTC. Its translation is CASSGRGNEQFF.

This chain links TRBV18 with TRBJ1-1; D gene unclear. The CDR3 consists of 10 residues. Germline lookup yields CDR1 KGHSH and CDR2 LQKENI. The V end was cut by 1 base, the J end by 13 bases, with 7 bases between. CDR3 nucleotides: TGTGCCAGCTCACCACGAGAGAGTTTCTTT. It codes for CASSPRESFF.

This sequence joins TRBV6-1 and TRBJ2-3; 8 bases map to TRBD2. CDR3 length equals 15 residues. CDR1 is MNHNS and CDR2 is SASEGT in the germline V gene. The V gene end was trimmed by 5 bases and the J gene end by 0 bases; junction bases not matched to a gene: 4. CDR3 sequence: CASSSERESTDTQYF. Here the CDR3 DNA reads TGTGCCAGCAGTTCAGAGCGGGAGAGCACAGATACGCAGTATTTT.

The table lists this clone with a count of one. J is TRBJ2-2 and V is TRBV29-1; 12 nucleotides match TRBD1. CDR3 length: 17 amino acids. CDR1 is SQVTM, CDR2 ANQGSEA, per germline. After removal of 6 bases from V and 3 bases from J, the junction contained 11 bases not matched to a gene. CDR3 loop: CSVTGTGGVPDTGELFF. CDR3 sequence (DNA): TGCAGCGTCACGGGGACAGGGGGCGTTCCGGACACCGGGGAGCTGTTTTTT.

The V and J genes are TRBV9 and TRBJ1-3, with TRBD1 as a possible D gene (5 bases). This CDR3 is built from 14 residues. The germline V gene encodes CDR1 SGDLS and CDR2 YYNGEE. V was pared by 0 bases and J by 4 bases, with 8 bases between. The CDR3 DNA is TGTGCCAGCAGCGTAGCTGGGGGGGGAAACACCATATATTTT. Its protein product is CASSVAGGGNTIYF.

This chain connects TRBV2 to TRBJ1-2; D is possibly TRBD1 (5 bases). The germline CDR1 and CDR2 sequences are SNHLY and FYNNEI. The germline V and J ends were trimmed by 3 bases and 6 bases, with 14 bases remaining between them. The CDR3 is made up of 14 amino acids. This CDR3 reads CASSESRQMNGYTF. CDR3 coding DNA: TGTGCCAGCAGTGAGAGTCGACAGATGAATGGCTACACCTTC.

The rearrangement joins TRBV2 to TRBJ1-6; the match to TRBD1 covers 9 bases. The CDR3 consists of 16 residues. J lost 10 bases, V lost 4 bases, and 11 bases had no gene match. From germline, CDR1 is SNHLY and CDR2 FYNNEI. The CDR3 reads CASSVGGRDRVSPLHF. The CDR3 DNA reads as TGTGCCAGCAGTGTGGGGGGAAGGGACAGGGTATCACCCCTCCACTTT.

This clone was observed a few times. The CDR3 spells CASSLAHEDSRHQPQHF. The DNA for the CDR3 is TGTGCCAGCAGCTTAGCGCACGAGGACAGCCGCCATCAGCCCCAGCATTTT. The V gene is TRBV7-2, the J gene TRBJ1-5; D might be TRBD1 (6 bases). CDR1 and CDR2 (germline): SGHTA, FQGNSA. The CDR3 is 17 amino acids. Trimming removed 0 bases at V and 5 bases at J, with 17 bases between. The variable domain in full, with the rest retrieved from reference TRBV7-2 and TRBJ1-5, is GAGVSQSPSNKVTEKGKDVELRCDPISGHTALYWYRQSLGQGLEFLIYFQGNSAPDKSGLPSDRFSAERTGGSVSTLTIQRTQQEDSAVYLCASSLAHEDSRHQPQHFGDGTRLSIL.